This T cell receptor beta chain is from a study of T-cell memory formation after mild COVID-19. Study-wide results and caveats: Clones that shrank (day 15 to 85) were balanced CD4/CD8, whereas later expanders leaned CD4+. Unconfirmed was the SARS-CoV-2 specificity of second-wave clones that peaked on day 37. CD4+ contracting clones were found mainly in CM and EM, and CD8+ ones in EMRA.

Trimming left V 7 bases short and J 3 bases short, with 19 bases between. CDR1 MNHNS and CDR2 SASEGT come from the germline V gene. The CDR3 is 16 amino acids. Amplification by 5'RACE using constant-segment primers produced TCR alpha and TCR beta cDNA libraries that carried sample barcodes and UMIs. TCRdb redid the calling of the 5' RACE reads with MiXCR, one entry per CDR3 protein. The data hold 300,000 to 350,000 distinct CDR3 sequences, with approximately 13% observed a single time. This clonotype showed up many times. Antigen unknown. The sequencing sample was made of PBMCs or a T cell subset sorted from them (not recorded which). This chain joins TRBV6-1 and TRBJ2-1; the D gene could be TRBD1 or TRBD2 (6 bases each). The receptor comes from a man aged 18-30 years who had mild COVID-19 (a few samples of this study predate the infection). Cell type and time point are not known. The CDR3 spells CASTERGETDYNEQFF. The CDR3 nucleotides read TGTGCCAGCACCGAAAGGGGGGAGACTGACTACAATGAGCAGTTCTTC.